One sample yielded the 8 T cell receptor beta chains listed below, sequenced in a study of blood T cell repertoires in COVID-19. Generated by immunoSEQ multiplex PCR, the TCRdb table keeps only in-frame clones and is missing some. Of roughly 150,000 clones in the sample, 80% were seen once. Sequenced: PBMCs or T cells enriched from blood (not recorded which). The source of these receptors is a man aged 35-49 years who had recovered from COVID-19.

The chain recombines TRBV19 with TRBJ1-2, with D tentatively TRBD1 (6 bases). Germline CDR1 reads LNHDA; CDR2 reads SQIVND (reference sequence). There are 13 residues in the CDR3. V shed 2 bases and J shed 6 bases, with 10 bases lying between them. CDR3 sequence: CASSIRGDNGYTF. The CDR3 coding sequence is TGTGCCAGTAGTATACGAGGGGACAATGGCTACACCTTC.

The chain has TRBV30 and TRBJ2-2; 10 nucleotides match TRBD2. Germline V gene lookup returns CDR1 GTSNPN and CDR2 SVGIG (reference sequence). This CDR3 has 15 amino acids. The ends lost 0 bases at V and 3 bases at J; junction bases unmatched: 1. The CDR3 DNA sequence: TGTGCCTGGAGTGTACTAGCGGGGTACACCGGGGAGCTGTTTTTT. It encodes CAWSVLAGYTGELFF.

The chain joins TRBV7-3 to TRBJ2-2; D gene ambiguous. Germline V gene data show CDR1 as SGHTA and CDR2 as FQGTGA. V was pared by 4 bases and J by 9 bases, with 12 bases between. The CDR3 sequence is 13 residues long. The CDR3 sequence is CASSSGPDRELFF. The CDR3, as DNA: TGTGCCAGCAGCTCAGGCCCCGACCGGGAGCTGTTTTTT.

CDR3 amino acids: CASSLQGSGAFF. In DNA, the CDR3 is TGTGCCAGCAGCTTGCAAGGGAGCGGAGCTTTCTTT. V and J are TRBV5-6 and TRBJ1-1; D remains ambiguous. CDR3 size: 12 residues. Germline V gene data show CDR1 as SGHDT and CDR2 as YYEEEE. Trimming cost V 1 base and J 10 bases, with 11 bases left between them.

This chain uses TRBV6-6 with TRBJ1-2; D not certain. Germline CDR1 reads MNHNY; CDR2 reads SVGAGI (reference sequence). Deletions cut 2 bases from V and 8 bases from J, with 15 bases between. This CDR3 has 14 amino acids. As DNA, the CDR3 is TGTGCCAGCAGTTACGCCCACTCAGATAGCGGCTACACCTTC. Protein product: CASSYAHSDSGYTF.

V gene TRBV3-1 (or the pseudogene TRBV3-2) combines with J gene TRBJ1-1, with 8 bases fitting TRBD1. With 0 bases clipped from V and 5 bases from J, the junction kept 8 bases outside the gene matches. CDR1 is LGHDT, CDR2 YNNKEL, per germline (reference sequence). This CDR3 spans 16 amino acids. CDR3 region: CASSQEQAGGRTEAFF. The CDR3 DNA is TGTGCCAGCAGCCAAGAGCAGGCAGGGGGCAGGACTGAAGCTTTCTTT.

The chain joins TRBV6-4 to TRBJ2-1; no clear D. Germline V gene lookup returns CDR1 MRHNA and CDR2 SNTAGT. The V and J ends lost 7 bases and 10 bases respectively, with 14 bases between them. The CDR3 runs 12 residues. The CDR3, as DNA: TGTGCCAGCATGAGTTCGTCTAACGAGCAGTTCTTC. It translates to CASMSSSNEQFF.

The V call is TRBV11-2, the J call TRBJ2-4; 7 nucleotides agree with TRBD1. V dropped 6 bases and J dropped 1; count of bases not matched to a gene: 3. CDR3 size: 14 residues. Germline V lookup: CDR1 SGHAT, CDR2 FQNNGV. CDR3 DNA: TGTGCCAGCAGTACAGGGGCTGCCAAAAACATTCAGTACTTC. Residues: CASSTGAAKNIQYF.